This T cell receptor (beta chain) was profiled in a study of metastatic and nonmetastatic thyroid tumors (dated by TCRdb to 2020 to 2022). Regarding the study in general: For patients with malignant and with benign thyroid disease, the researchers compared repertoires between peripheral blood samples and tumor or nodule tissue samples.

CDR1 and CDR2 are read off the germline V gene as SGHTA and FQGNSA. There are 12 amino acids in the CDR3, from cysteine to phenylalanine inclusive. The read is trimmed to its CDR3 DNA, 36 bases read in frame from base 1. V and J are truncated by 5 bases and 8 bases respectively, leaving an intervening sequence of 9 bases. Library generation was performed with PCR. This sample was sequenced with an Illumina HiSeq 4000. The TCR beta-chain CDR3 region of each patient was profiled by high-throughput sequencing. The original methods were these. Drawing on CDR3 differences between clinicopathological groups, the researchers built a classifier meant to tell apart patients with distant-metastatic papillary thyroid cancer. Repertoire diversity was assessed with the Shannon index, and tumor-blood repertoire similarity with the Morisita-Horn index. TCRdb passed the public sequencing reads through fastp at Q25 and MiXCR, retaining productive beta sequences. Here the V and J calls rest on TCRdb's processing, not on the authors' analysis. This sample has approximately 16,000 clones in its table, and more than 20% of those were observed once. The ten top clones hold approximately 10% of the sample.

Before undergoing thyroid surgery, none of the patients had been given any kind of treatment. Using T-cell receptor beta sequencing, the researchers looked back retrospectively at clinical samples from patients, gathered between about 2011 and 2018. The paper as a whole reports these results and caveats: TCR beta diversity was reported as significantly higher in malignant tumors than in benign nodules, in both blood and tumor samples.

This clone was seen many times. The clone's antigen remains unknown. No qualities accompany the bases; no much larger clone lies one base away. Sequenced input: blood. The receptor comes from a male donor with papillary thyroid cancer or a benign thyroid nodule (not recorded which). Some clones in this sample may be carry-over from other donors' samples. Here the chain combines TRBV7-2 and TRBJ2-2, with no D gene named confidently. The CDR3 region reads CASSAPRGELFF. DNA sequence: TGTGCCAGCAGCGCCCCCAGAGGGGAGCTGTTTTTT.